This TCR beta chain comes out of a study of shared clonotypes between healthy human individuals. V lost 5 bases and J lost 4; bases outside the gene matches: 9. The CDR3 is made up of 16 amino acids. Germline values: CDR1 SGHTA, CDR2 FQGNSA. Using immunoSEQ multiplex PCR, the repertoire was profiled, and TCRdb retains in-frame clones only, with some absent. The sample yields about 980,000 clones, 76% seen once. The sequencing input was memory CD4+ T cells sorted from blood. Subset specified: CD45RA-negative fraction. The chain employs TRBV7-2 and TRBJ2-3; TRBD2 matches at 10 bases. The sequence was collected from a man younger than 35 in good health. CDR3 loop: CASSRTLAGAADTQYF. The CDR3 DNA follows: TGTGCCAGCAGCCGGACCCTAGCGGGAGCAGCAGATACGCAGTATTTT. Filled out from reference TRBV7-2 and TRBJ2-3, the complete variable domain reads GAGVSQSPSNKVTEKGKDVELRCDPISGHTALYWYRQSLGQGLEFLIYFQGNSAPDKSGLPSDRFSAERTGGSVSTLTIQRTQQEDSAVYLCASSRTLAGAADTQYFGPGTRLTVL.